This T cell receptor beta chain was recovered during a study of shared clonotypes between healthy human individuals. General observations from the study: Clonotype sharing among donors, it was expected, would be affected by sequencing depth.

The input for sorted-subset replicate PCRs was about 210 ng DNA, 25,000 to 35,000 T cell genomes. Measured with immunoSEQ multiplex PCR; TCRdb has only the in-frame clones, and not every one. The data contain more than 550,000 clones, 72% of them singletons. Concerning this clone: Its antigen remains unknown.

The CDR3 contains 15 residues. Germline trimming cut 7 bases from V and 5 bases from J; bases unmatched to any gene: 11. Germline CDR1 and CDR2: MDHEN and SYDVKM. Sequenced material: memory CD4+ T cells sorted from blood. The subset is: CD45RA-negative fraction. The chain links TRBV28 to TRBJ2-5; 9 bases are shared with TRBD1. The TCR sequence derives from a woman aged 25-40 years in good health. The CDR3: CASTKGTGLVETQYF. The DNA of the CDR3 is TGTGCCAGCACCAAAGGGACAGGGCTTGTCGAGACCCAGTACTTC.